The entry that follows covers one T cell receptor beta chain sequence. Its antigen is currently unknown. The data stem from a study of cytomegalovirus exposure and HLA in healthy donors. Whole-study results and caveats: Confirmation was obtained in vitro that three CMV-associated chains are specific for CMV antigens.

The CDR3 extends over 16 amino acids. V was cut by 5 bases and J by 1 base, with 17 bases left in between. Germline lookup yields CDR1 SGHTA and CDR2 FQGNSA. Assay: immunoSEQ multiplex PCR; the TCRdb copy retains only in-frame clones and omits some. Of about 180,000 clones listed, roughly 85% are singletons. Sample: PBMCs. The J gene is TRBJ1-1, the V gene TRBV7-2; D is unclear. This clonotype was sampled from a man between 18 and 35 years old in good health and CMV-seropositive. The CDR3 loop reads CASSPYVVTTNTEAFF. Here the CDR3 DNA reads TGTGCCAGCAGCCCCTACGTGGTTACTACGAACACTGAAGCTTTCTTT.